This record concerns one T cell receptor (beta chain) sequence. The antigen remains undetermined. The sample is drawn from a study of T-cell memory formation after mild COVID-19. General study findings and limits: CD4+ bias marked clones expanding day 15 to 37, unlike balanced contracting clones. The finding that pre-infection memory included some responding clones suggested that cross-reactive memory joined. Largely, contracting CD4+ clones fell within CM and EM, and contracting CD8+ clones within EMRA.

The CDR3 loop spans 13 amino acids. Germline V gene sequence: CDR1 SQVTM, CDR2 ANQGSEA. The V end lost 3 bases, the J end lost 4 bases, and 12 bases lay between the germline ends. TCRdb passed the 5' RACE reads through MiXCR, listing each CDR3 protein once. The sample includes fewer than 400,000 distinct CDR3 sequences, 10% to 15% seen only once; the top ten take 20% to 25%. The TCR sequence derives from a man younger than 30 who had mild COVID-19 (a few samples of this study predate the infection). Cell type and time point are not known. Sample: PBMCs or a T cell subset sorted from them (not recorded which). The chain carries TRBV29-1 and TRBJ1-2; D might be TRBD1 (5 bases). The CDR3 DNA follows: TGCAGCGTTGACGGGGCAGGGAGCTATGGCTACACCTTC. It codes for CSVDGAGSYGYTF.